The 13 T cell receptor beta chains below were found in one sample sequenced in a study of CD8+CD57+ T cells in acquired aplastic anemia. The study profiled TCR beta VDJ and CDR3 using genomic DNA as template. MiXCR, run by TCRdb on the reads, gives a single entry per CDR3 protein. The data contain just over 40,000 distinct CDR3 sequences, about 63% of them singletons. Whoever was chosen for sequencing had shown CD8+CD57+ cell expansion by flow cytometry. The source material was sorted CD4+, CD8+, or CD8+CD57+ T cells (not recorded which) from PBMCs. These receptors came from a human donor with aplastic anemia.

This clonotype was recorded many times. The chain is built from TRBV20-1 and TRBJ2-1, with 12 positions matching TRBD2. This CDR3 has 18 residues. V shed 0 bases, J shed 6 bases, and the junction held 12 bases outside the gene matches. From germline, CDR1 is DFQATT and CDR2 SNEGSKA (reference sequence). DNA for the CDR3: TGCAGTGCTAGAGATTGGAGCCCTCTAGCGGGGGGGAGCAATGAGCAGTTCTTC. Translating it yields CSARDWSPLAGGSNEQFF.

CDR3 sequence (DNA): TGTGCCACCAGCAGAGATTTAGGACCCTATGGCTACACCTTC. This sequence encodes CATSRDLGPYGYTF. The chain recombines TRBV15 with TRBJ1-2; D is uncertain. The CDR3 loop spans 14 amino acids. V lost 0 bases and J lost 4, with 9 bases in between. Germline CDR1 LNHNV, CDR2 YYDKDF (reference sequence).

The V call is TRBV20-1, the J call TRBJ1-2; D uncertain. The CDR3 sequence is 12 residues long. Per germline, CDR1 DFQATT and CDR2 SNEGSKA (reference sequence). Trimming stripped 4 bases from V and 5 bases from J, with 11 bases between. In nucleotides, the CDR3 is TGCAGTGCTAACGGCAGAGTGTATGGCTACACCTTC. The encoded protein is CSANGRVYGYTF.

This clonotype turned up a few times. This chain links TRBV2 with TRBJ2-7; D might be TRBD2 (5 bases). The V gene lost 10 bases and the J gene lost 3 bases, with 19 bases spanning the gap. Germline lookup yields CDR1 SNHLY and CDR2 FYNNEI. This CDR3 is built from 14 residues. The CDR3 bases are TGTGCCACCTCCCTGAGGGTATTCAGCTACGAGCAGTACTTC. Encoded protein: CATSLRVFSYEQYF.

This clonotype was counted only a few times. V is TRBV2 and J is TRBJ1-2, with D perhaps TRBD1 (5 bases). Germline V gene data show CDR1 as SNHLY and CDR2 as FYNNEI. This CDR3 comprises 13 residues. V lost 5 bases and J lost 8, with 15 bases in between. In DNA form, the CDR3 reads TGTGCCAGCAGTAGGCTCAGGGACCGGGGCTACACCTTC. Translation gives CASSRLRDRGYTF.

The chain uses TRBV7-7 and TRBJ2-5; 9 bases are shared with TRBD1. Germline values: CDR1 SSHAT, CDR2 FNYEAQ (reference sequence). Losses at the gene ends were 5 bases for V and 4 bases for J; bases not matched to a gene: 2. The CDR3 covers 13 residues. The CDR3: CASSTTGGETQYF. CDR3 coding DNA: TGTGCCAGCAGCACGACAGGGGGAGAGACCCAGTACTTC.

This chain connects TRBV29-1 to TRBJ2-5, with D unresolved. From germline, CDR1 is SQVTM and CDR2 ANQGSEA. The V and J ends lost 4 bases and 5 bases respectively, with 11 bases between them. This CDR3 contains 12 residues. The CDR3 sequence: CSVVEDGETQYF. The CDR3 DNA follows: TGCAGCGTTGTAGAGGATGGGGAGACCCAGTACTTC.

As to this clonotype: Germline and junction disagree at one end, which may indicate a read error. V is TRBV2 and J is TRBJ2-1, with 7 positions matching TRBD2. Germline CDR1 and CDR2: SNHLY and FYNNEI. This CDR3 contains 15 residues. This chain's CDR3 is CASSEGVGGYNEQFF. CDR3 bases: TGTGCCAGCAGCGAAGGGGTGGGGGGGTACAATGAGCAGTTCTTC.

The CDR3 DNA reads as TGTGCCAGCAGCTTATGGGGGGCCCCCTCTGGAAACACCATATATTTT. Translated: CASSLWGAPSGNTIYF. This rearrangement joins TRBV7-8 to TRBJ1-3; a possible D gene is TRBD1 (6 bases). Deletions cut 2 bases from V and 0 bases from J, with 11 bases between. The CDR3 consists of 16 residues. From germline, CDR1 is SGHVS and CDR2 FQNEAQ.

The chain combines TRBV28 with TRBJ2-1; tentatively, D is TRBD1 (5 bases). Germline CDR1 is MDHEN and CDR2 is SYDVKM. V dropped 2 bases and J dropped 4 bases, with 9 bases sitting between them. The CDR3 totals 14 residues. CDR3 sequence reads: CASSLGDRYNEQFF. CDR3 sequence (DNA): TGTGCCAGCAGTTTAGGAGACAGATACAATGAGCAGTTCTTC.

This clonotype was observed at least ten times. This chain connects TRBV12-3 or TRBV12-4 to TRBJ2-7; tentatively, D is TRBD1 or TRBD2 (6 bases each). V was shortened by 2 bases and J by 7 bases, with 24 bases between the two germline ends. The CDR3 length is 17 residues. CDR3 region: CASSLPPWPGAAREQYF. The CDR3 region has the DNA TGTGCCAGCAGTTTACCCCCATGGCCGGGGGCAGCGAGGGAGCAGTACTTC.

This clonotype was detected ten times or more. CDR3 DNA sequence: TGCGCCAGCAGCGAAGGACAGGGTGGAAATTCACCCCTCCACTTT. Its protein product is CASSEGQGGNSPLHF. This chain connects TRBV5-1 to TRBJ1-6; 8 bases agree with TRBD1. The CDR3 is 15 residues long. Losses at the gene ends were 4 bases for V and 7 bases for J; bases not matched to a gene: 7. CDR1 is SGHRS and CDR2 is YFSETQ in the germline V gene.

The CDR3 DNA sequence: TGTGCCATCAGTGAGAACGACAGTCGTGAGCAGTACTTC. Its translation is CAISENDSREQYF. This sequence joins TRBV10-3 and TRBJ2-7, with D possibly being TRBD1 (5 bases). The CDR3 contains 13 residues. Germline values: CDR1 ENHRY, CDR2 SYGVKD. V gave up 2 bases and J gave up 7 bases, with 12 bases separating them.